A selection of T cell receptor beta chains follows, all from one sample in a study of STAT5B mutations in CD4+ large granular lymphocyte leukemia. TCRdb's copy holds only in-frame clones and misses some; the assay was immunoSEQ multiplex PCR. The sample carries about 48,000 clones, 55% to 75% recorded once. Sequences were obtained from CD4+ T cells from blood buffy coats. All receptors come from a human donor in good health. Both conserved end residues are trimmed from each CDR3. The order of the fields is J gene, V gene, CDR3 protein.

j_call: TRBJ1-2
v_call: TRBV14
cdr3_aa: ASRPAGAYGYT

j_call: TRBJ1-1
v_call: TRBV27
cdr3_aa: ASSRTGDSEAF

j_call: TRBJ1-4
v_call: TRBV19
cdr3_aa: ASTPLRGAAEKLF

j_call: TRBJ1-1
v_call: TRBV7-9
cdr3_aa: AGKKGGSEAF

j_call: TRBJ1-2
v_call: TRBV2
cdr3_aa: ASSIDSGGYT

j_call: TRBJ2-3
v_call: TRBV6-6
cdr3_aa: ASSPVSGGATDTQY

j_call: TRBJ1-2
v_call: TRBV2
cdr3_aa: ASMGDRVYGYT

j_call: TRBJ2-2
v_call: TRBV4-2
cdr3_aa: ASSQDWAGGSGELF

j_call: TRBJ2-7
v_call: TRBV11-2
cdr3_aa: ASSLADQDYEQY

j_call: TRBJ1-2
v_call: TRBV4-1
cdr3_aa: ASSQDRAGFVDGYT

j_call: TRBJ1-6
v_call: TRBV2
cdr3_aa: ASNRGQGNSPLH

j_call: TRBJ2-1
v_call: TRBV7-6
cdr3_aa: ASSSRLAVNNEQF

j_call: TRBJ2-7
v_call: TRBV6-5
cdr3_aa: ASSYGTGSLSYEQY

j_call: TRBJ1-2
v_call: TRBV29-1
cdr3_aa: SVVLGVGYGYT

j_call: TRBJ1-5
v_call: TRBV27
cdr3_aa: ASSPQVRQPQH

j_call: TRBJ2-3
v_call: TRBV28
cdr3_aa: ASSWGDTQY

j_call: TRBJ2-3
v_call: TRBV14
cdr3_aa: ASSPRQGAQY

j_call: TRBJ2-1
v_call: TRBV29-1
cdr3_aa: SVYLSGGRYNEQF

j_call: TRBJ2-3
v_call: TRBV29-1
cdr3_aa: SVERIGSADTQY

j_call: TRBJ1-2
v_call: TRBV9
cdr3_aa: ASSPSGTGFGYT

j_call: TRBJ1-1
v_call: TRBV5-1
cdr3_aa: ASSLALGGRQNTEAF

j_call: TRBJ1-3
v_call: TRBV29-1
cdr3_aa: SAQTGSSSGNTIY

j_call: TRBJ2-2
v_call: TRBV7-9
cdr3_aa: ASIGELGHGNTGELF

j_call: TRBJ2-7
v_call: TRBV18
cdr3_aa: ASSPPGHNYEQY

j_call: TRBJ2-6
v_call: TRBV2
cdr3_aa: ASIVHSGANVLT

j_call: TRBJ2-1
v_call: TRBV6-5
cdr3_aa: ASSYSLAGGHEQF

j_call: TRBJ1-3
v_call: TRBV9
cdr3_aa: ASSVDHYSGNTIY

j_call: TRBJ1-5
v_call: TRBV19
cdr3_aa: ASWTGQGRVSNQPQH

j_call: TRBJ1-2
v_call: TRBV30
cdr3_aa: AWRGNNYGYT

j_call: TRBJ2-1
v_call: TRBV4-1
cdr3_aa: ASSQETSSYNEQF

j_call: TRBJ2-3
v_call: TRBV7-2
cdr3_aa: ASSPRTDTQY

j_call: TRBJ2-3
v_call: TRBV25-1
cdr3_aa: ASSDGALDTQY

j_call: TRBJ1-2
v_call: TRBV30
cdr3_aa: AWSVAGGYT

j_call: TRBJ2-5
v_call: TRBV5-1
cdr3_aa: ASSFSGEVETQY

j_call: TRBJ2-4
v_call: TRBV19
cdr3_aa: ASSRPLGEATKNIQY

j_call: TRBJ2-2
v_call: TRBV29-1
cdr3_aa: SVDRGSTGELF

j_call: TRBJ1-2
v_call: TRBV6-5
cdr3_aa: ASSYSRPERDGYT